These 14 T cell receptor beta chains share one sample of origin, sequenced in a study of shared clonotypes between healthy human individuals. Libraries were prepared by immunoSEQ multiplex PCR; TCRdb keeps only in-frame clonotypes and omits some of them. The data hold fewer than 1.6 million clones, with around 98.5% observed a single time. The sequenced sample was naive CD4+ T cells sorted from blood. The subset was: CD45RA+ positively selected. The receptors come from a man aged 25 to 45 in good health.

The V call is TRBV4-3, the J call TRBJ2-1; 7 bases align to TRBD2. The V gene end was trimmed by 1 base and the J gene end by 1 base; junction bases not matched to a gene: 10. The CDR3 contains 18 residues. The V gene's germline CDR1 is LGHNA and CDR2 YSLEER. CDR3 region: CASSQVIGGSLSYNEQFF. CDR3 sequence (DNA): TGCGCCAGCAGCCAAGTCATAGGCGGGAGCCTTTCCTACAATGAGCAGTTCTTC.

The chain uses TRBV20-1 and TRBJ2-4, with 10 bases lining up with TRBD2. Germline CDR1 reads DFQATT; CDR2 reads SNEGSKA (reference sequence). This CDR3 spans 11 amino acids. The junction had 4 bases not matched to a gene; V was cut back by 1 base and J by 16 bases. The CDR3 region is CSARVSGRYYF. The CDR3 nucleotides are TGCAGTGCTAGAGTTAGCGGGAGGTATTACTTC.

This rearrangement joins TRBV19 to TRBJ2-5; maybe TRBD1 (6 bases). The CDR3 totals 14 residues. V lost 4 bases and J 1 base, leaving 10 bases between the germline ends. Germline V lookup: CDR1 LNHDA, CDR2 SQIVND (reference sequence). CDR3 protein: CASSKTTGQETQYF. The DNA for the CDR3 is TGTGCCAGTAGTAAGACGACAGGCCAAGAGACCCAGTACTTC. Using reference TRBV19 and TRBJ2-5 for the parts outside the CDR3, the full variable domain is DGGITQSPKYLFRKEGQNVTLSCEQNLNHDAMYWYRQDPGQGLRLIYYSQIVNDFQKGDIAEGYSVSREKKESFPLTVTSAQKNPTAFYLCASSKTTGQETQYFGPGTRLLVL.

The chain combines TRBV4-3 with TRBJ2-3; 10 bases map to TRBD2. CDR3 size: 18 residues. Trimming cost V 0 bases and J 4 bases; bases outside gene matches: 10. Germline loops: CDR1 LGHNA, CDR2 YSLEER. The CDR3 loop is CASSQDRSHSGRPDTQYF. The DNA for the CDR3 is TGCGCCAGCAGCCAAGATAGGAGTCATAGCGGGAGGCCAGATACGCAGTATTTT.

The CDR3 is CATGAGLTGELFF. In DNA, the CDR3 is TGTGCCACCGGCGCAGGGCTCACCGGGGAGCTGTTTTTT. The rearrangement uses TRBV15 and TRBJ2-2, with D possibly matching TRBD1 (5 bases). Per germline, CDR1 LNHNV and CDR2 YYDKDF (reference sequence). Trimming removed 8 bases at V and 4 bases at J, with 11 bases between. This CDR3 has 13 amino acids.

The chain uses TRBV27 and TRBJ2-5; a weak D match, TRBD1 (6 bases). The CDR3 is 16 residues long. Germline V CDR1 and CDR2: MNHEY, SMNVEV (reference sequence). V shed 5 bases and J shed 4 bases, with 20 bases lying between them. This CDR3 reads CASSRRSGAAPETQYF. CDR3 in DNA: TGTGCCAGCAGTCGCAGATCAGGGGCCGCTCCAGAGACCCAGTACTTC.

This chain connects TRBV5-4 to TRBJ2-5; D gene uncertain. This CDR3 has 15 amino acids. Trimming stripped 0 bases from V and 5 bases from J, with 14 bases between. From germline, CDR1 is SGHNT and CDR2 YYREEE (reference sequence). The CDR3 nucleotides read TGTGCCAGCAGCTTGGGGGGTGTCGGCCGGGAGACCCAGTACTTC. The encoded protein is CASSLGGVGRETQYF.

V and J are TRBV28 and TRBJ2-1; D is possibly TRBD1 or TRBD2 (5 bases each). Germline CDR1 reads MDHEN; CDR2 reads SYDVKM. Trimming pared 5 bases from V and 9 bases from J, leaving 8 bases between. The CDR3 totals 11 residues. CDR3 loop: CASSEGPEQFF. The CDR3 region has the DNA TGTGCCAGCAGTGAGGGACCTGAGCAGTTCTTC.

This chain joins TRBV5-1 and TRBJ2-1, with 11 bases identical to TRBD1. The CDR3 length is 14 residues. Germline-derived CDR1 and CDR2 are SGHRS and YFSETQ. V shed 4 bases and J 9 bases; nucleotides not matched to a gene: 6. The CDR3 coding sequence is TGCGCCAGCAGCGAGGGGACAGGGGGTGGTGAGCAGTTCTTC. This encodes CASSEGTGGGEQFF.

The DNA for the CDR3 is TGTGCCAGCAGTTACGGGACTATGTCCACTGAAGCTTTCTTT. Residues: CASSYGTMSTEAFF. J is TRBJ1-1 and V is TRBV6-6, with a tentative D call TRBD1 (5 bases). Trimming took 2 bases from V and 4 from J, leaving 11 bases between them. The CDR3 is 14 residues long. Looked up from germline, CDR1 is MNHNY and CDR2 is SVGAGI (reference sequence).

Concerning this clone itself: This sample also contains other DNA sequences that code for the same CDR3. The chain joins TRBV18 to TRBJ1-1; 9 positions match TRBD1. Germline assignment: CDR1 KGHSH and CDR2 LQKENI. V dropped 5 bases and J dropped 1; count of bases not matched to a gene: 2. The CDR3 has 14 amino acids. CDR3 region: CASSSGQGNTEAFF. DNA for the CDR3: TGTGCCAGCTCATCGGGACAGGGGAACACTGAAGCTTTCTTT.

CDR3 sequence (DNA): TGTGCCAGCAGCTTAGAACTAGCGGGAGCGGTCACCGGGGAGCTGTTTTTT. This gives the protein CASSLELAGAVTGELFF. V and J are TRBV11-3 and TRBJ2-2, with TRBD2 matching over 11 bases. V lost 0 bases and J lost 4; bases outside the gene matches: 4. The CDR3 is 17 amino acids. CDR1 and CDR2 (germline): SGHNT, YENEEA. Variable domain in full (rest from reference TRBV11-3 and TRBJ2-2): EAGVVQSPRYKIIEKKQPVAFWCNPISGHNTLYWYLQNLGQGPELLIRYENEEAVDDSQLPKDRFSAERLKGVDSTLKIQPAELGDSAVYLCASSLELAGAVTGELFFGEGSRLTVL.

This chain joins TRBV11-2 and TRBJ2-7, with 9 nucleotides matching TRBD1. CDR3 length equals 16 residues. Germline V gene sequence: CDR1 SGHAT, CDR2 FQNNGV. J was trimmed by 6 bases and V by 5 bases; bases with no gene match: 14. The CDR3 spells CASSLRGRTGVREQYF. The DNA for the CDR3 is TGTGCCAGCAGCCTACGTGGAAGGACAGGGGTTCGCGAGCAGTACTTC. The full variable domain, in which reference TRBV11-2 and TRBJ2-7 provide the parts outside the CDR3, is EAGVAQSPRYKIIEKRQSVAFWCNPISGHATLYWYQQILGQGPKLLIQFQNNGVVDDSQLPKDRFSAERLKGVDSTLKIQPAKLEDSAVYLCASSLRGRTGVREQYFGPGTRLTVT.

The rearrangement links TRBV5-6 to TRBJ1-4, with D possibly TRBD1 on 5 matching bases. CDR1 and CDR2 (germline): SGHDT, YYEEEE. This CDR3 has 15 amino acids. V dropped 1 base and J dropped 8 bases, with 15 bases sitting between them. The CDR3 sequence is CASSLSGQGHEKLFF. CDR3 sequence (DNA): TGTGCCAGCAGCTTGTCGGGTCAGGGCCACGAAAAACTGTTTTTT.